What follows are 30 T cell receptor beta chains derived from one specimen sequenced in a study of glioma-infiltrating T cells after dendritic cell vaccination. Described time point: after dendritic cell vaccination, including at tumor progression/relapse. Only in-frame clones appear in the TCRdb table, and some are missing; sequencing was by immunoSEQ multiplex PCR. The data show roughly 100,000 clones, with 80% to 85% seen just once and roughly 6.8% held by the top ten. The sequences come from blood, collected after dendritic cell vaccination. These receptor sequences come from a human donor with glioblastoma.

The gene calls are TRBV6-6 and TRBJ2-1; 9 bases fit TRBD1. The CDR3 is made up of 14 amino acids. Germline CDR1 is MNHNY and CDR2 is SVGAGI (reference sequence). V trimming: 5 bases; J trimming: 9 bases; junction bases outside the gene matches: 8. The CDR3: CASSQGQGSGEQFF. DNA of the CDR3: TGTGCCAGCAGTCAGGGACAGGGCAGCGGTGAGCAGTTCTTC.

CDR3 coding DNA: TGTGCCAGCAGCTTGACAGGAGATACCTATGGCTACACCTTC. It yields the protein CASSLTGDTYGYTF. The rearrangement links TRBV5-5 to TRBJ1-2; tentatively, D is TRBD1 (5 bases). The germline V gene has CDR1 SGHKS and CDR2 YYEKEE (reference sequence). This CDR3 spans 14 amino acids. V shed 1 base and J shed 4 bases, with 11 bases lying between them.

CDR3 bases: TGTGCCAGCAGCACAGGGGCCTACGAGCAGTACTTC. This gives the protein CASSTGAYEQYF. The chain employs TRBV6-1 and TRBJ2-7; 7 bases map to TRBD1. V gave up 6 bases and J gave up 2 bases; unmatched junction bases: 1. Germline values: CDR1 MNHNS, CDR2 SASEGT. This CDR3 has 12 amino acids.

V gene TRBV6-5 combines with J gene TRBJ1-1; the D gene is possibly TRBD1 (5 bases). This CDR3 has 12 residues. Germline-derived CDR1 and CDR2 are MNHEY and SVGAGI. Trimming cost V 2 bases and J 5 bases, with 6 bases left between them. The DNA of the CDR3 is TGTGCCAGCAGTTACGGGGCGACTGAAGCTTTCTTT. Translating gives CASSYGATEAFF.

The V gene is TRBV10-3, the J gene TRBJ2-7; D call uncertain. V gave up 0 bases and J gave up 5 bases, with 2 bases separating them. Germline V CDR1 and CDR2: ENHRY, SYGVKD. The CDR3 consists of 11 residues. CDR3 in DNA: TGTGCCATCAGTGAGTCCAACGAGCAGTACTTC. This codes for CAISESNEQYF.

V is TRBV19 and J is TRBJ1-1; D unclear. This CDR3 spans 12 amino acids. V lost 5 bases to trimming and J lost 0 bases, with 4 bases between them. CDR1 and CDR2 from the germline V gene are LNHDA and SQIVND (reference sequence). The CDR3 bases are TGTGCCAGTAGTGCGATGAACACTGAAGCTTTCTTT. This gives the protein CASSAMNTEAFF.

The rearrangement links TRBV29-1 to TRBJ1-5; D call uncertain. V shed 4 bases and J shed 1 base, with 8 bases lying between them. Germline assignment: CDR1 SQVTM and CDR2 ANQGSEA. The CDR3 extends over 13 amino acids. CDR3 loop: CSVGGGSNQPQHF. The CDR3 DNA reads as TGCAGCGTTGGCGGCGGGAGCAATCAGCCCCAGCATTTT.

The genes are TRBV25-1 and TRBJ1-6; D perhaps matches TRBD1 (5 bases). This CDR3 comprises 16 residues. The V and J ends lost 2 bases and 8 bases respectively, with 16 bases between them. Germline assignment: CDR1 MGHDK and CDR2 SYGVNS. In DNA, the CDR3 is TGTGCCAGCAGTGAACCTACCGCCCAAGGGGATTCACCCCTCCACTTT. Residues: CASSEPTAQGDSPLHF. Complete variable domain (other parts from reference TRBV25-1 and TRBJ1-6): EADIYQTPRYLVIGTGKKITLECSQTMGHDKMYWYQQDPGMELHLIHYSYGVNSTEKGDLSSESTVSRIRTEHFPLTLESARPSHTSQYLCASSEPTAQGDSPLHFGNGTRLTVT.

This clone appeared once. The J gene is TRBJ2-1, the V gene TRBV2; the D is unclear. Germline-derived CDR1 and CDR2 are SNHLY and FYNNEI. CDR3 size: 15 residues. V lost 3 bases and J 0 bases, leaving 9 bases between the germline ends. The CDR3 coding sequence is TGTGCCAGCAGTGACATTGTTAGCTCCTACAATGAGCAGTTCTTC. Residues: CASSDIVSSYNEQFF.

This rearrangement joins TRBV5-6 to TRBJ1-3; D is unclear. This CDR3 region has 17 residues. The V end lost 0 bases, the J end lost 0 bases, and 13 bases lay between the germline ends. Germline lookup yields CDR1 SGHDT and CDR2 YYEEEE. The CDR3 loop reads CASSLVQNPHSGNTIYF. The CDR3 bases are TGTGCCAGCAGCTTGGTACAAAATCCTCACTCTGGAAACACCATATATTTT.

The chain joins TRBV15 to TRBJ1-6, with D perhaps TRBD1 (5 bases). CDR3 length: 13 amino acids. The V gene lost 6 bases and the J gene lost 7 bases, with 10 bases spanning the gap. In germline, CDR1 is LNHNV, CDR2 YYDKDF (reference sequence). The CDR3 spells CATRETVNSPLHF. CDR3 bases: TGTGCCACCAGAGAGACAGTAAATTCACCCCTCCACTTT.

The chain combines TRBV19 with TRBJ1-1, with 10 bases aligning to TRBD1. The CDR3 spans 15 residues. With 9 bases clipped from V and 1 base from J, the junction kept 8 bases outside the gene matches. CDR1 and CDR2 from the germline V gene are LNHDA and SQIVND (reference sequence). DNA for the CDR3: TGTGCCAGCAGTGCCCGGGACAGGGGGAACACTGAAGCTTTCTTT. Residues: CASSARDRGNTEAFF.

The chain is built from TRBV7-2 and TRBJ1-2, with unresolved D. Trimming removed 3 bases from V and 4 bases from J, with 12 bases in between. The CDR3 loop spans 14 amino acids. Germline loops: CDR1 SGHTA, CDR2 FQGNSA. Here the CDR3 DNA reads TGTGCCAGCAGCTTGAGGTCGGAGGGCTATGGCTACACCTTC. Its protein product is CASSLRSEGYGYTF.

The chain employs TRBV5-1 and TRBJ1-2; tentatively, D is TRBD1 (5 bases). This CDR3 spans 14 amino acids. The germline gives CDR1 SGHRS, CDR2 YFSETQ. The V and J ends lost 4 bases and 4 bases respectively, with 14 bases between them. The CDR3 DNA reads as TGCGCCAGCAGCGAAGAGGCAGGGATCTATGGCTACACCTTC. It encodes CASSEEAGIYGYTF.

A few counts support this clone. The chain has TRBV7-6 and TRBJ2-1; maybe TRBD2 (5 bases). The CDR3 is made up of 14 amino acids. The V end lost 5 bases, the J end lost 2 bases, and 10 bases lay between the germline ends. Germline values: CDR1 SGHVS, CDR2 FNYEAQ. Here the CDR3 DNA reads TGTGCCAGCAGCGAGACCGGGACCTACAATGAGCAGTTCTTC. Translating it yields CASSETGTYNEQFF.

This chain uses TRBV15 with TRBJ2-7, with 7 bases that match TRBD1. The germline V gene encodes CDR1 LNHNV and CDR2 YYDKDF (reference sequence). This CDR3 region has 15 residues. V lost 0 bases, J lost 2 bases, and 4 bases stayed unmatched. Here the CDR3 DNA reads TGTGCCACCAGCAGAGAGTTAGGGGGCCCCTACGAGCAGTACTTC. This translates into CATSRELGGPYEQYF.

As for this clone: Other DNA variants within this sample encode the same CDR3. V is TRBV6-6 and J is TRBJ1-5; 8 positions match TRBD1. V lost 4 bases to trimming and J lost 5 bases; unmatched junction nucleotides: 1. CDR3 length: 13 residues. The germline V gene encodes CDR1 MNHNY and CDR2 SVGAGI (reference sequence). The CDR3 DNA sequence: TGTGCCAGCAGTTTGACAGGGGATCAGCCCCAGCATTTT. It yields the protein CASSLTGDQPQHF.

Regarding this clone: One junction end does not reproduce the germline sequence, and a read error may be involved. V gene TRBV4-3 combines with J gene TRBJ1-2, with 7 bases identical to TRBD1. Germline CDR1 LGHNA, CDR2 YSLEER. CDR3 length equals 17 residues. The CDR3 loop reads CASSQDRFGDRVYGHTF. CDR3 in DNA: TGCGCCAGCAGCCAAGATCGGTTCGGGGACAGAGTCTATGGCCACACCTTC.

The chain is built from TRBV7-2 and TRBJ2-3; D is undetermined. The CDR3 runs to 11 residues. Germline CDR1 reads SGHTA; CDR2 reads FQGNSA. With 10 bases removed from V and 4 bases from J, the gap between germline ends came to 9 bases. The CDR3 is CATAYSDTQYF. CDR3 sequence (DNA): TGTGCCACCGCCTACTCAGATACGCAGTATTTT. Combining the CDR3 with reference TRBV7-2 and TRBJ2-3 gives the whole variable domain GAGVSQSPSNKVTEKGKDVELRCDPISGHTALYWYRQSLGQGLEFLIYFQGNSAPDKSGLPSDRFSAERTGGSVSTLTIQRTQQEDSAVYLCATAYSDTQYFGPGTRLTVL.

The chain has TRBV27 and TRBJ1-5; D unclear. The CDR3 spans 14 residues. Deletions cut 3 bases from V and 6 bases from J, with 12 bases between. The germline V gene encodes CDR1 MNHEY and CDR2 SMNVEV (reference sequence). The CDR3 region is CASSFDRGTQPQHF. In DNA form, the CDR3 reads TGTGCCAGCAGTTTCGACCGGGGAACTCAGCCCCAGCATTTT.

The V call is TRBV10-3, the J call TRBJ1-1, with D maybe TRBD1 (6 bases). The CDR3 is 12 amino acids. Germline V gene data show CDR1 as ENHRY and CDR2 as SYGVKD. V was clipped by 4 bases and J by 5 bases, with 8 bases between them. CDR3 in amino acids: CAISAQGTEAFF. Written as DNA, the CDR3 is TGTGCCATCAGTGCCCAGGGGACTGAAGCTTTCTTT.

This chain links TRBV7-9 with TRBJ1-3; D perhaps matches TRBD1 (5 bases). Germline V gene lookup returns CDR1 SEHNR and CDR2 FQNEAQ (reference sequence). Trimming shortened V by 1 base and J by 1 base, and 11 bases separated the two germline ends. The CDR3 totals 16 residues. CDR3 nucleotide sequence: TGTGCCAGCAGCTTAGTGGGGCGAGATTCTGGAAACACCATATATTTT. This encodes CASSLVGRDSGNTIYF.

The genes are TRBV19 and TRBJ1-1; 7 bases fit TRBD1. V dropped 5 bases and J dropped 0; count of bases not matched to a gene: 3. CDR1 LNHDA and CDR2 SQIVND come from the germline V gene (reference sequence). The CDR3 is 14 amino acids. This chain's CDR3 is CASSGGQMNTEAFF. The CDR3 bases are TGTGCCAGTAGTGGGGGACAGATGAACACTGAAGCTTTCTTT.

The V gene is TRBV19, the J gene TRBJ1-3; D ambiguous. Trimming pared 5 bases from V and 0 bases from J, leaving 14 bases between. The CDR3 is 16 amino acids. Germline-derived CDR1 and CDR2 are LNHDA and SQIVND (reference sequence). Here the CDR3 DNA reads TGTGCCAGTAGTGCCCTGATACTTTACTCTGGAAACACCATATATTTT. It is translated as CASSALILYSGNTIYF.

The chain employs TRBV11-2 and TRBJ1-2, with a possible D match to TRBD1 (5 bases). Germline V gene sequence: CDR1 SGHAT, CDR2 FQNNGV. The CDR3 length is 15 residues. The V gene lost 1 base and the J gene lost 3 bases, with 12 bases spanning the gap. In DNA form, the CDR3 reads TGTGCCAGCAGCTTAGGTTGGGGGGGAGACTATGGCTACACCTTC. As protein: CASSLGWGGDYGYTF.

The rearrangement joins TRBV27 to TRBJ1-4, with a possible D match to TRBD1 (6 bases). Germline V gene sequence: CDR1 MNHEY, CDR2 SMNVEV (reference sequence). The CDR3 sequence is 15 residues long. Trimming took 5 bases from V and 6 from J, leaving 16 bases between them. The CDR3 sequence is CASSPYRAGDEKLFF. The CDR3 region has the DNA TGTGCCAGCAGTCCCTACAGGGCGGGCGATGAAAAACTGTTTTTT.

CDR3 nucleotides: TGTGCCAGCAGTGTCTCTGGCACAGATACGCAGTATTTT. Protein sequence: CASSVSGTDTQYF. The chain couples TRBV2 to TRBJ2-3; D remains unclear. CDR1 is SNHLY and CDR2 is FYNNEI in the germline V gene. The CDR3 length is 13 residues. V was trimmed by 4 bases and J by 1 base, leaving 6 bases between them.

The J gene is TRBJ2-5, the V gene TRBV4-3; 8 nucleotides match TRBD1. V trimming: 0 bases; J trimming: 5 bases; junction bases outside the gene matches: 5. Germline-derived CDR1 and CDR2 are LGHNA and YSLEER. The CDR3 extends over 15 amino acids. The CDR3 sequence: CASSQDRGQEETQYF. CDR3 in DNA: TGCGCCAGCAGCCAAGACAGGGGGCAAGAGGAGACCCAGTACTTC.

The gene calls are TRBV9 and TRBJ1-6; the match to TRBD1 covers 11 bases. Germline CDR1 is SGDLS and CDR2 is YYNGEE. J was trimmed by 15 bases and V by 3 bases; bases with no gene match: 5. The CDR3 runs to 13 residues. The CDR3 loop reads CASSAGTGGLLHF. Here the CDR3 DNA reads TGTGCCAGCAGCGCGGGGACAGGGGGACTCCTCCACTTT.

This clone was seen more than once but under ten times. V gene TRBV13 combines with J gene TRBJ2-3; TRBD2 is a possible D gene (7 bases). The germline V gene encodes CDR1 PRHDT and CDR2 FYEKMQ (reference sequence). This CDR3 region has 15 residues. The V end lost 6 bases, the J end lost 6 bases, and 19 bases lay between the germline ends. For the CDR3, the DNA is TGTGCCAGCAGTCCTAACGGGGGGCGCAGGGATACGCAGTATTTT. Its translation is CASSPNGGRRDTQYF.